These 26 T cell receptor beta chains were sequenced from one sample in a study of blood T cell repertoires in COVID-19. Here immunoSEQ multiplex PCR was the method, and the copy in TCRdb shows in-frame clones only, minus some. The table includes roughly 200,000 clones, approximately 85% detected once. The specimen sequenced was peripheral blood. These receptors were collected from a man aged 55 to 70 with acute or convalescent COVID-19.

This clone has only one observation. CDR3 amino acids: CASSPHDTAGETQYF. The CDR3 nucleotides are TGTGCCAGCTCACCCCATGACACCGCGGGGGAGACCCAGTACTTC. The chain links TRBV18 to TRBJ2-5, with D possibly being TRBD2 (6 bases). Trimming stripped 3 bases from V and 5 bases from J, with 16 bases between. Germline V gene sequence: CDR1 KGHSH, CDR2 LQKENI. There are 15 residues in the CDR3.

The chain joins TRBV21-1 to TRBJ1-5; the table's D call of TRBD1 was not tested on the DNA. TRBV21-1 is assigned pseudogene status. The CDR3 loop spans 16 amino acids. CDR3: CASSEEDRGLQQPQHF. CDR3 DNA sequence: TGTGCCAGCAGCGAAGAAGACAGGGGGCTACAACAGCCCCAGCATTTT.

V usage is TRBV3-1 (or the pseudogene TRBV3-2) and J usage is TRBJ1-2, with TRBD1 matching 8 bases. Per the germline V gene, CDR1 is LGHDT and CDR2 is YNNKEL (reference sequence). The CDR3 extends over 13 amino acids. V lost 1 base to trimming and J lost 8 bases; unmatched junction nucleotides: 3. CDR3 residues: CASSQVTGGGYTF. Written as DNA, the CDR3 is TGTGCCAGCAGCCAAGTTACAGGGGGAGGCTACACCTTC.

The rearrangement joins TRBV12-3 or TRBV12-4 to TRBJ2-5, with no clear D. This CDR3 comprises 13 residues. Trimming removed 6 bases from V and 4 bases from J, with 12 bases in between. CDR3 bases: TGTGCCAGCAGACCCCGGTCCGGAGAGACCCAGTACTTC. This sequence encodes CASRPRSGETQYF.

Remarks on this clone: Mismatch with germline at one junction end may stem from a read error. The genes are TRBV7-7 and TRBJ2-1; no firm D call. The CDR3 consists of 15 residues. Germline CDR1 and CDR2: SSHAT and FNYEAQ (reference sequence). CDR3: CASSQTASSYNEQFF. DNA of the CDR3: TGTGCTAGCAGCCAGACGGCTAGCTCCTACAATGAGCAGTTCTTC.

This chain uses TRBV19 with TRBJ1-5; D perhaps matches TRBD1 (5 bases). V lost 7 bases and J 5 bases, leaving 18 bases between the germline ends. Germline V lookup: CDR1 LNHDA, CDR2 SQIVND (reference sequence). The CDR3 has 15 amino acids. Written as DNA, the CDR3 is TGTGCCAGTACGGGGTGGTCTGGAGGGGATCAGCCCCAGCATTTT. Translation: CASTGWSGGDQPQHF. Supplemented by reference TRBV19 and TRBJ1-5, the full variable domain reads DGGITQSPKYLFRKEGQNVTLSCEQNLNHDAMYWYRQDPGQGLRLIYYSQIVNDFQKGDIAEGYSVSREKKESFPLTVTSAQKNPTAFYLCASTGWSGGDQPQHFGDGTRLSIL.

The sample holds a few counts of this clone. The V and J genes are TRBV5-1 and TRBJ2-7, with 7 bases aligning to TRBD1. This CDR3 is built from 15 residues. The germline gives CDR1 SGHRS, CDR2 YFSETQ. With 5 bases clipped from V and 4 bases from J, the junction kept 12 bases outside the gene matches. The CDR3 reads CASRGREGARYEQYF. The CDR3 DNA sequence: TGCGCCAGCAGAGGCAGAGAGGGGGCGCGGTACGAGCAGTACTTC.

The chain joins TRBV24-1 to TRBJ2-2; D uncertain. The ends were cut back, 4 bases at V and 5 bases at J, with 7 bases in the middle. The CDR3 runs to 13 residues. The germline V gene has CDR1 KGHDR and CDR2 SFDVKD. Here the CDR3 DNA reads TGTGCCACCAGTGAAATCAGGACCGGGGAGCTGTTTTTT. Translation: CATSEIRTGELFF.

This rearrangement joins TRBV7-2 to TRBJ2-1; D is perhaps TRBD2 (5 bases). There are 14 residues in the CDR3. V lost 7 bases and J lost 0, with 10 bases in between. Germline loops: CDR1 SGHTA, CDR2 FQGNSA. The CDR3 DNA follows: TGTGCCAGCACTAGCAGAAGCTCCTACAATGAGCAGTTCTTC. Translating gives CASTSRSSYNEQFF.

This sequence joins TRBV7-2 and TRBJ1-1, with 8 bases identical to TRBD1. CDR3 size: 15 residues. With V trimmed by 2 bases and J by 4 bases, 6 bases remained unmatched. Germline CDR1 and CDR2: SGHTA and FQGNSA. The CDR3 is CASSLSAGGVTEAFF. CDR3 coding DNA: TGTGCCAGCAGCTTATCGGCAGGGGGCGTCACTGAAGCTTTCTTT.

The chain joins TRBV3-1 (or the pseudogene TRBV3-2) to TRBJ2-2, with 8 bases lining up with TRBD1. The CDR3 has 15 residues. The germline V gene encodes CDR1 LGHDT and CDR2 YNNKEL (reference sequence). V gave up 2 bases and J gave up 6 bases; unmatched junction bases: 5. The CDR3 spells CASSQLDRGAGELFF. The CDR3 DNA follows: TGTGCCAGCAGCCAACTAGACAGGGGAGCCGGGGAGCTGTTTTTT.

The chain links TRBV5-1 to TRBJ2-1, with a weak D call TRBD2 (6 bases). This CDR3 is 15 amino acids long. Per germline, CDR1 SGHRS and CDR2 YFSETQ. V was cut by 0 bases and J by 2 bases, with 9 bases left in between. As DNA, the CDR3 is TGCGCCAGCAGCTTGGCCGGGAGCGCCTACAATGAGCAGTTCTTC. Its translation is CASSLAGSAYNEQFF.

Only a few counts were recorded for this clone. This chain links TRBV5-1 with TRBJ1-2; TRBD1 matches 9 bases. V lost 0 bases and J lost 6; bases outside the gene matches: 6. The CDR3 is made up of 15 amino acids. Looked up from germline, CDR1 is SGHRS and CDR2 is YFSETQ. The CDR3 loop is CASSLANRGRDGYTF. CDR3 nucleotides: TGCGCCAGCAGCTTGGCCAACAGGGGGCGCGATGGCTACACCTTC.

J is TRBJ1-1 and V is TRBV9; the D is unclear. V dropped 4 bases and J dropped 0 bases, with 10 bases sitting between them. The germline V gene encodes CDR1 SGDLS and CDR2 YYNGEE. This CDR3 is built from 14 residues. Here the CDR3 reads CASSPRRVNTEAFF. Here the CDR3 DNA reads TGTGCCAGCAGCCCTCGACGGGTGAACACTGAAGCTTTCTTT.

The chain is built from TRBV7-2 and TRBJ2-1, with 9 bases identical to TRBD2. This CDR3 has 14 residues. Germline V CDR1 and CDR2: SGHTA, FQGNSA. V trimming: 11 bases; J trimming: 8 bases; junction bases outside the gene matches: 13. CDR3 protein: CAGQVAGVSHEQFF. The CDR3 DNA reads TGTGCCGGGCAAGTAGCGGGAGTGTCGCATGAGCAGTTCTTC.

The chain employs TRBV9 and TRBJ2-2; D is possibly TRBD2 (6 bases). Trimming left V 4 bases short and J 1 base short, with 14 bases between. The CDR3 runs to 16 residues. The V gene's germline CDR1 is SGDLS and CDR2 YYNGEE. The DNA of the CDR3 is TGTGCCAGCAGCCCCCGGGCGGGGTTGAACACCGGGGAGCTGTTTTTT. The encoded protein is CASSPRAGLNTGELFF. Filled out from reference TRBV9 and TRBJ2-2, the complete variable domain reads DSGVTQTPKHLITATGQRVTLRCSPRSGDLSVYWYQQSLDQGLQFLIQYYNGEERAKGNILERFSAQQFPDLHSELNLSSLELGDSALYFCASSPRAGLNTGELFFGEGSRLTVL.

The CDR3 reads CASSVGLADQETQYF. The CDR3 region has the DNA TGTGCCAGCTCAGTGGGACTAGCGGATCAAGAGACCCAGTACTTC. The rearrangement uses TRBV18 and TRBJ2-5; 11 nucleotides match TRBD2. CDR3 length: 15 residues. Germline CDR1 reads KGHSH; CDR2 reads LQKENI. V gave up 5 bases and J gave up 2 bases; unmatched junction bases: 4.

The chain combines TRBV7-2 with TRBJ2-1, with 8 bases aligning to TRBD2. This CDR3 comprises 17 residues. With V trimmed by 1 base and J by 0 bases, 5 bases remained unmatched. Germline V CDR1 and CDR2: SGHTA, FQGNSA. The CDR3: CASSLVSGALSYNEQFF. DNA of the CDR3: TGTGCCAGCAGCTTAGTTAGCGGGGCCCTCTCCTACAATGAGCAGTTCTTC. The full variable domain, its missing parts supplied by reference TRBV7-2 and TRBJ2-1, is GAGVSQSPSNKVTEKGKDVELRCDPISGHTALYWYRQSLGQGLEFLIYFQGNSAPDKSGLPSDRFSAERTGGSVSTLTIQRTQQEDSAVYLCASSLVSGALSYNEQFFGPGTRLTVL.

The chain couples TRBV27 to TRBJ2-1, with D perhaps TRBD1 (5 bases). The CDR3 is 15 residues long. CDR1 and CDR2 from the germline V gene are MNHEY and SMNVEV (reference sequence). Trimming left V 6 bases short and J 0 bases short, with 12 bases between. In DNA, the CDR3 is TGTGCCAGCAGCACGACAGTCCTCTCCTACAATGAGCAGTTCTTC. Its protein is CASSTTVLSYNEQFF.

The chain recombines TRBV6-1 with TRBJ2-4; TRBD2 might be the D (6 bases). Germline V CDR1 and CDR2: MNHNS, SASEGT. V lost 0 bases and J lost 0, with 9 bases in between. This CDR3 comprises 16 residues. Here the CDR3 DNA reads TGTGCCAGCAGTGAAGCGACGGAGGGAGCCAAAAACATTCAGTACTTC. This gives the protein CASSEATEGAKNIQYF.

V and J are TRBV5-4 and TRBJ1-1; the match to TRBD1 covers 8 bases. The CDR3 runs to 15 residues. V shed 3 bases and J 5 bases; nucleotides not matched to a gene: 9. Germline V lookup: CDR1 SGHNT, CDR2 YYREEE (reference sequence). CDR3 nucleotide sequence: TGTGCCAGCAGCTCCCCAGGGGGCAGGCGGACTGAAGCTTTCTTT. Its protein product is CASSSPGGRRTEAFF.

The chain recombines TRBV7-9 with TRBJ1-1; 11 bases agree with TRBD1. The germline V gene has CDR1 SEHNR and CDR2 FQNEAQ (reference sequence). The V gene end was trimmed by 4 bases and the J gene end by 3 bases; junction bases not matched to a gene: 7. The CDR3 consists of 16 residues. CDR3 sequence (DNA): TGTGCCAGCAGCTCCCGGACAGGGGGCCTGGACACTGAAGCTTTCTTT. Its translation is CASSSRTGGLDTEAFF.

The chain combines TRBV4-1 with TRBJ1-5, with 9 bases aligning to TRBD1. The CDR3 runs to 15 residues. The ends lost 3 bases at V and 4 bases at J; junction bases unmatched: 4. Germline lookup yields CDR1 MGHRA and CDR2 YSYEKL. The DNA of the CDR3 is TGCGCCAGCAGCCAGACCGACAGGGGGAATCAGCCCCAGCATTTT. Protein product: CASSQTDRGNQPQHF.

Turning to this clone: The same CDR3 can be traced to other DNA sequences in this sample. The chain has TRBV7-2 and TRBJ2-7, with a weak D call TRBD2 (5 bases). V was trimmed by 0 bases and J by 5 bases, leaving 8 bases between them. Germline-derived CDR1 and CDR2 are SGHTA and FQGNSA. This CDR3 has 13 residues. The CDR3 region is CASSLAGADEQYF. The CDR3 DNA follows: TGTGCCAGCAGCTTAGCGGGAGCGGACGAGCAGTACTTC.

The chain is built from TRBV7-2 and TRBJ1-3; unclear D gene. The CDR3 totals 15 residues. Looked up from germline, CDR1 is SGHTA and CDR2 is FQGNSA. The V gene lost 1 base and the J gene lost 2 bases, with 9 bases spanning the gap. This chain's CDR3 is CASSLDEVTGNTIYF. The CDR3 DNA reads TGTGCCAGCAGCTTAGACGAGGTTACTGGAAACACCATATATTTT.

The chain links TRBV7-3 to TRBJ2-3; the match to TRBD2 covers 11 bases. The CDR3 contains 15 residues. In germline, CDR1 is SGHTA, CDR2 FQGTGA. The V segment lost 6 bases and the J segment 0 bases; nucleotides outside the gene matches: 2. The CDR3 nucleotides read TGTGCCAGCAGGAGACTAGCGGGGAGCACAGATACGCAGTATTTT. Translation: CASRRLAGSTDTQYF.